This TCR beta chain was obtained from a study of response to subunit inactivated influenza vaccine. TCRdb reanalysed the RT-PCR reads using MiXCR and keeps one entry per CDR3 protein. The sample carries about 540,000 distinct CDR3 sequences, roughly 25% recorded once. This clonotype was observed a few times. The V gene lost 4 bases and the J gene lost 1 base, with 17 bases spanning the gap. The V gene's germline CDR1 is SGHRS and CDR2 YFSETQ. The CDR3 is made up of 17 amino acids. This same sample was also part of a study on T cells expressing NK-cell markers. From that report: In generating TCR beta cDNA, 5'RACE template switching with UMIs was used. Source material for TCR beta repertoires consisted of sorted CD3+CD56+NKG2C+, CD3+CD56+NKG2C- and CD3+CD56-NKG2C+ T cells.

The chain carries TRBV5-1 and TRBJ2-2; a weak D match, TRBD1 (6 bases). Here the sequenced sample was CD4+ T cells sorted from PBMCs, taken 11 to 12 days after vaccination. This receptor was taken from a man in his fifties or sixties who received an inactivated influenza vaccine. CDR3 DNA: TGCGCCAGCAGCCGTGACCCGGGACATCAGAACACCGGGGAGCTGTTTTTT. It encodes CASSRDPGHQNTGELFF.